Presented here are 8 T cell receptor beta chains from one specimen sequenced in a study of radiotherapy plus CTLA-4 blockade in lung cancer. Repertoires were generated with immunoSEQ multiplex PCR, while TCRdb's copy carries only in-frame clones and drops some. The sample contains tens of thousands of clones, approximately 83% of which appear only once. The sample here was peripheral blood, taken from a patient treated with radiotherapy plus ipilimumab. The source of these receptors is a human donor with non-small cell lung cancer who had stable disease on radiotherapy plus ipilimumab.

The CDR3 region is CASSPLTGEWSNQPQHF. In nucleotides, the CDR3 is TGTGCCAGCAGTCCTCTAACAGGGGAATGGAGCAATCAGCCCCAGCATTTT. The chain combines TRBV28 with TRBJ1-5, with 7 nucleotides matching TRBD1. With 5 bases clipped from V and 1 base from J, the junction kept 11 bases outside the gene matches. The CDR3 covers 17 residues. CDR1 and CDR2 (germline): MDHEN, SYDVKM.

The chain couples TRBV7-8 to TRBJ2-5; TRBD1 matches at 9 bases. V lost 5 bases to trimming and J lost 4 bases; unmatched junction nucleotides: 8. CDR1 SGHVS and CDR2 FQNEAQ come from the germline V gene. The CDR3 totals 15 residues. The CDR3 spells CASSKSTGQGETQYF. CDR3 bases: TGTGCCAGCAGCAAATCAACGGGACAGGGAGAGACCCAGTACTTC.

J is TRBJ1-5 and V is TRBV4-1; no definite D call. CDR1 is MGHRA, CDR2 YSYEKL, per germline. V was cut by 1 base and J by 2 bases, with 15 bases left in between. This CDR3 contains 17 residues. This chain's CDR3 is CASSQAEGRVGNQPQHF. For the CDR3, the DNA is TGCGCCAGCAGCCAAGCGGAGGGAAGAGTCGGCAATCAGCCCCAGCATTTT.

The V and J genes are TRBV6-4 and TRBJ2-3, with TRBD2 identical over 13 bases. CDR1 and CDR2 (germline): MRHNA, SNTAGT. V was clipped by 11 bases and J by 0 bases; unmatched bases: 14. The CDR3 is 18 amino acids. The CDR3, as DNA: TGTGCCTCATCGCCCAAGGGACTAGCGGGGACTAGCACAGATACGCAGTATTTT. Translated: CASSPKGLAGTSTDTQYF.

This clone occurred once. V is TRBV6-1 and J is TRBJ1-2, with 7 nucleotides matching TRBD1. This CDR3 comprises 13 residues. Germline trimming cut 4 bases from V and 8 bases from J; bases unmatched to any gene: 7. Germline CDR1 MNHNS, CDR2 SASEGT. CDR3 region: CASSGQGRKGYTF. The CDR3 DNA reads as TGTGCCAGCAGTGGACAGGGTAGAAAGGGCTACACCTTC.

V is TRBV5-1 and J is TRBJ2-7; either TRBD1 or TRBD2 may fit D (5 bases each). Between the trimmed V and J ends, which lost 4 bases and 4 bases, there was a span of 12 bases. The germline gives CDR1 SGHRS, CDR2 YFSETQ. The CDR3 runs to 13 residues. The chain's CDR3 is CASSPGGGYEQYF. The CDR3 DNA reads TGCGCCAGCAGCCCTGGGGGTGGGTACGAGCAGTACTTC. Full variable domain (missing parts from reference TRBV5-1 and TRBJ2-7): KAGVTQTPRYLIKTRGQQVTLSCSPISGHRSVSWYQQTPGQGLQFLFEYFSETQRNKGNFPGRFSGRQFSNSRSEMNVSTLELGDSALYLCASSPGGGYEQYFGPGTRLTVT.

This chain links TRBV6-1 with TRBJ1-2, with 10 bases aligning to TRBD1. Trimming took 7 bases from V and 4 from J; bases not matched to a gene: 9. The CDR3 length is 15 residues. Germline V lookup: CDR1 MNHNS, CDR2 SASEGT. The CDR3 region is CASMGQGLAGYGYTF. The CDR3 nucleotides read TGTGCCAGCATGGGACAGGGGTTGGCAGGCTATGGCTACACCTTC.

The CDR3 protein is CASREGSYYEQYF. The DNA for the CDR3 is TGTGCCAGCAGGGAAGGCAGTTACTACGAGCAGTACTTC. This chain joins TRBV6-5 and TRBJ2-7; D is unclear. There are 13 residues in the CDR3. V lost 6 bases, J lost 3 bases, and 12 bases lay in between. Germline V lookup: CDR1 MNHEY, CDR2 SVGAGI.